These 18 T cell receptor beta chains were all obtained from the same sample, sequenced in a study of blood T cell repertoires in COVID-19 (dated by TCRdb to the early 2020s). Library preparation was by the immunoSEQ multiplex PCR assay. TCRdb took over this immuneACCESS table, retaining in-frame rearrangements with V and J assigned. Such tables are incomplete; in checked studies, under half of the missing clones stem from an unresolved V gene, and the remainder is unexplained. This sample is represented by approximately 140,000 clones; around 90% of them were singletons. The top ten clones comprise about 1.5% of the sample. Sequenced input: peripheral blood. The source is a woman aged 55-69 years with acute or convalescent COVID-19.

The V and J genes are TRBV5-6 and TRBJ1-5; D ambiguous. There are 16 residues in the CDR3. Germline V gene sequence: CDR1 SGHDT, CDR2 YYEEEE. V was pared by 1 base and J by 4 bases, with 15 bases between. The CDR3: CASSLSMTSENQPQHF. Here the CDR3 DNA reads TGTGCCAGCAGCTTGTCCATGACTTCGGAGAATCAGCCCCAGCATTTT.

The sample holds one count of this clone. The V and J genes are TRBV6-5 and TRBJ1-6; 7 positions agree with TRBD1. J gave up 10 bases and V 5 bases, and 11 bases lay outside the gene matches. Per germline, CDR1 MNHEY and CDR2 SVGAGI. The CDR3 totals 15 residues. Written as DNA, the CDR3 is TGTGCCAGCAGTATCCGGGACAGCTGGCAATCACCCCTCCACTTT. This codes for CASSIRDSWQSPLHF.

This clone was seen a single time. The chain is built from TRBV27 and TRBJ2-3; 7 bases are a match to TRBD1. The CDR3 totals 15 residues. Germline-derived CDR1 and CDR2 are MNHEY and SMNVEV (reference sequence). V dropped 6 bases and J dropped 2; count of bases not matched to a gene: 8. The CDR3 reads CASSVQGPLTDTQYF. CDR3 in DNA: TGTGCCAGCAGCGTACAGGGGCCACTCACAGATACGCAGTATTTT.

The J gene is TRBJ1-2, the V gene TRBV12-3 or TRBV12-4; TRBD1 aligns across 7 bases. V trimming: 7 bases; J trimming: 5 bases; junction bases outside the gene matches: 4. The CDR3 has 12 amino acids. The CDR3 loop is CASTKTGYGYTF. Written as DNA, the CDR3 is TGTGCCAGCACCAAGACAGGGTATGGCTACACCTTC.

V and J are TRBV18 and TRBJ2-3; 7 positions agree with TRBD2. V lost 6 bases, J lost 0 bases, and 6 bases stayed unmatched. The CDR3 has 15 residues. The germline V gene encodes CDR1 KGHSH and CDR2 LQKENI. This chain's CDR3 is CASSPGTTSTDTQYF. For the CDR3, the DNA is TGTGCCAGCTCTCCCGGGACTACAAGCACAGATACGCAGTATTTT.

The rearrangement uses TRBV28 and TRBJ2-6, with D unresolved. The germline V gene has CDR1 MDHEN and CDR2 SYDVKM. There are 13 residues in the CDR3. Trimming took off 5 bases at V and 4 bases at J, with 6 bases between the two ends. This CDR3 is CASSLGGANVLTF. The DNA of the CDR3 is TGTGCCAGCAGTCTCGGGGGGGCCAACGTCCTGACTTTC.

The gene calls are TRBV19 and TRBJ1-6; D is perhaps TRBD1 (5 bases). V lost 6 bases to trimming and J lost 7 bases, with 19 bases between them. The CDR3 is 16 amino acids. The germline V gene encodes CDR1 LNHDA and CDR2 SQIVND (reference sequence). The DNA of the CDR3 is TGTGCCAGTAGCCTACAGGCAGGTTCACCCAATTCACCCCTCCACTTT. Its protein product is CASSLQAGSPNSPLHF.

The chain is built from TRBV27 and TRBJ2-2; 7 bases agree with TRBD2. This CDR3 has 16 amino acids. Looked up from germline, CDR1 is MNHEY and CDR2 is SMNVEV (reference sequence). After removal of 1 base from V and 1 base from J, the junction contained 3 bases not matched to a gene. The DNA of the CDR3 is TGTGCCAGCAGTTTATTCTCGGGGGGGAACACCGGGGAGCTGTTTTTT. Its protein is CASSLFSGGNTGELFF.

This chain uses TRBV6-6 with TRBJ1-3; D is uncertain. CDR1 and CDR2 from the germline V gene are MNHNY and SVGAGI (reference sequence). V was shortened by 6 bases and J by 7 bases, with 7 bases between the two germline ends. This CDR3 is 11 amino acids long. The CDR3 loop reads CASREENTIYF. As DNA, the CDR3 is TGTGCCAGCAGGGAGGAGAACACCATATATTTT.

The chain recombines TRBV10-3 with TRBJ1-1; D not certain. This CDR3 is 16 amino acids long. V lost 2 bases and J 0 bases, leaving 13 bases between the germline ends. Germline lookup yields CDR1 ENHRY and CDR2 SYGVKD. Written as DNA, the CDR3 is TGTGCCATCAGTGAGAAGCCAGGACTGATGAACACTGAAGCTTTCTTT. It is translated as CAISEKPGLMNTEAFF.

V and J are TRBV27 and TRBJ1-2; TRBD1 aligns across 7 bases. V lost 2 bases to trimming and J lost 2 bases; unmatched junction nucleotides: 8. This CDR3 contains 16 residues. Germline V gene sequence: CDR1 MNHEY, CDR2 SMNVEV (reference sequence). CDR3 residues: CASSLTGVNLNYGYTF. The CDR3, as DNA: TGTGCCAGCAGTTTAACAGGGGTGAATCTAAACTATGGCTACACCTTC.

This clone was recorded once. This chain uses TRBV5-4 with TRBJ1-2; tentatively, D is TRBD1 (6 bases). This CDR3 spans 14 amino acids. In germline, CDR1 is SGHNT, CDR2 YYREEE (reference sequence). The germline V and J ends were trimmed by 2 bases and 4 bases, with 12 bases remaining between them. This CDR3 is CASSFGQRSYGYTF. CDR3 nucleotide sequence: TGTGCCAGCAGCTTCGGACAGCGAAGCTATGGCTACACCTTC.

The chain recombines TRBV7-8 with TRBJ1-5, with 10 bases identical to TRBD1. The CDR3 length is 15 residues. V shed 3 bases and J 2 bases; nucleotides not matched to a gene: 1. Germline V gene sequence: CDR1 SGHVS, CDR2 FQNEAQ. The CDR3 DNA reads TGTGCCAGCAGCTTGACAGGGGGCGGCAATCAGCCCCAGCATTTT. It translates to CASSLTGGGNQPQHF.

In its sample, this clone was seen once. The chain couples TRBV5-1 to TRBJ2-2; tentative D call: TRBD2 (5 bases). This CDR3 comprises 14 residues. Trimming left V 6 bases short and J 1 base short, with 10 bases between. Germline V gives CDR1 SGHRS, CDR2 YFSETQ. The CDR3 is CASNPEGNTGELFF. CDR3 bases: TGCGCCAGCAACCCAGAGGGGAACACCGGGGAGCTGTTTTTT.

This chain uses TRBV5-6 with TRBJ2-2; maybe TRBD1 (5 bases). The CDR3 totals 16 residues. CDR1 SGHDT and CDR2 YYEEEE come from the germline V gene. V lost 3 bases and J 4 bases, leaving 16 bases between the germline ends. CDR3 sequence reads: CASSSIQGIGTGELFF. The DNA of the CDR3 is TGTGCCAGCAGCTCTATCCAGGGAATCGGCACCGGGGAGCTGTTTTTT.

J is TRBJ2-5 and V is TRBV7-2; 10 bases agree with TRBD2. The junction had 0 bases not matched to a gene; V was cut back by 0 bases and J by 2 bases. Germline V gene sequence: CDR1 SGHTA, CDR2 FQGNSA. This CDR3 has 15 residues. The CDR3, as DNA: TGTGCCAGCAGCTTAGCGACTAGCGGGCAAGAGACCCAGTACTTC. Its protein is CASSLATSGQETQYF.

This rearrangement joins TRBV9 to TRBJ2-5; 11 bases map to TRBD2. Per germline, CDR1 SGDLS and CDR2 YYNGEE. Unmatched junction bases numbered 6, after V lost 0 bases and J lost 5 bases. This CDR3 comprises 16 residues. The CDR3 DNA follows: TGTGCCAGCAGCGTAGGGCTAGCGGGGGGCGTGGAGACCCAGTACTTC. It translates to CASSVGLAGGVETQYF.

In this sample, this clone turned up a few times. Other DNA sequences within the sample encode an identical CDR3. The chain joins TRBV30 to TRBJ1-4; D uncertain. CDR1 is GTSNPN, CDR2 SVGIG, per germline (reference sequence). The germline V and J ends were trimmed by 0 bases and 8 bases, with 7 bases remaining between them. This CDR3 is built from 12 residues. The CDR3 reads CAWSVLREKLFF. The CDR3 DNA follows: TGTGCCTGGAGTGTTCTGAGGGAAAAACTGTTTTTT.